The rows below give T cell receptor beta chains drawn from one sample of a study of cytomegalovirus exposure and HLA in healthy donors. Using immunoSEQ multiplex PCR, the repertoire was profiled, and TCRdb retains in-frame clones only, with some absent. This table has 110,000 or so clones, around 75% appearing once. Sequencing input: PBMCs. The receptors derive from a woman in her thirties or forties in good health and CMV-seropositive. Each CDR3 is given with its conserved first and last residue. The order of the fields is V gene, J gene, D gene, CDR3 length, CDR3 protein. A D gene is named only where the DNA matches it firmly.

TRBV5-6,TRBJ1-1,TRBD1,15,CASSSMTGGDTEAFF
TRBV9,TRBJ1-1,-,12,CASGQLNTEAFF
TRBV30,TRBJ2-3,TRBD1,14,CAWTGTGGWDTQYF
TRBV9,TRBJ1-4,-,15,CASSPGMQSNEKLFF
TRBV19,TRBJ2-1,TRBD2,19,CASSIDLDPRGRTNNEQFF
TRBV7-8,TRBJ2-2,-,14,CASWTLQGSGELFF
TRBV15,TRBJ1-1,TRBD1,14,CATRTGVSGTEAFF
TRBV27,TRBJ2-6,TRBD2,15,CASSLSGEWANVLTF
TRBV7-9,TRBJ2-7,TRBD1,13,CASSFTGGREQYF
TRBV28,TRBJ2-1,TRBD2,16,CASSYSAGGENNEQFF
TRBV7-2,TRBJ1-3,-,12,CAIKGAGNTIYF
TRBV7-9,TRBJ2-3,-,14,CASSLVASTDTQYF
TRBV10-3,TRBJ2-5,-,13,CAISEPPGETQYF
TRBV27,TRBJ2-7,TRBD2,15,CASSLSPSGDYEQYF
TRBV29-1,TRBJ2-7,TRBD1,13,CSVVRDRGYEQYF
TRBV7-7,TRBJ2-5,-,13,CASSLASQETQYF
TRBV7-2,TRBJ2-7,-,14,CASSLTRSSYEQYF
TRBV19,TRBJ1-4,TRBD1,14,CASRPGQGNEKLFF
TRBV13,TRBJ2-1,TRBD2,20,CASSLLTRASGRGSYNEQFF
TRBV13,TRBJ2-7,-,14,CASSLGRGYNEQYF
TRBV7-9,TRBJ2-1,-,16,CASSSDTSSSYNEQFF
TRBV9,TRBJ1-2,-,12,CASSVGRGGYTF
TRBV5-4,TRBJ1-1,-,13,CASSSDSNTEAFF
TRBV5-6,TRBJ2-7,-,16,CASSLAATPVINEQYF
TRBV5-1,TRBJ2-3,TRBD2,16,CASSSGLAGGGDTQYF
TRBV11-2,TRBJ1-4,TRBD1,15,CASSTKQGVGEKLFF
TRBV19,TRBJ2-1,TRBD2,14,CASSSGGLYNEQFF
TRBV5-6,TRBJ2-6,TRBD2,17,CASSLWGEGSGANVLTF
TRBV6-1,TRBJ2-3,-,16,CASSDYLQDRTDTQYF
TRBV6-5,TRBJ2-7,-,13,CASRRPSSYEQYF
TRBV4-3,TRBJ2-1,-,16,CASSQGVIAAYNEQFF
TRBV20-1,TRBJ2-4,-,11,CSARSRNIQYF
TRBV19,TRBJ1-5,-,15,CASTPSGASNQPQHF
TRBV28,TRBJ1-5,-,13,CASRTGTNQPQHF
TRBV19,TRBJ1-1,TRBD1,14,CASSVTGGNTEAFF
TRBV19,TRBJ1-4,-,13,CASSIDSDTKLFF
TRBV27,TRBJ1-1,TRBD1,16,CASSSRTGVGDTEAFF
TRBV9,TRBJ2-7,-,14,CASSVAGGLDEQYF
TRBV19,TRBJ2-5,-,15,CASSIGGAYSETQYF
TRBV9,TRBJ2-1,TRBD2,16,CASSAPGTNRRNEQFF
TRBV10-1,TRBJ2-3,-,15,CASPELRGYTDTQYF
TRBV5-8,TRBJ2-2,-,14,CASSLAAGNGELFF
TRBV6-6,TRBJ1-1,-,13,CASSPPGNTEAFF
TRBV6-5,TRBJ1-2,-,13,CASSLQGGDGYTF
TRBV6-6,TRBJ1-4,-,14,CASRNQGTNEKLFF
TRBV6-5,TRBJ1-1,TRBD1,16,CASSYSTGGASTEAFF
TRBV19,TRBJ1-5,-,14,CASSIEVRSGPQHF
TRBV18,TRBJ1-1,-,13,CASSPHQGSEAFF
TRBV28,TRBJ1-4,-,15,CASNPLSRINEKLFF
TRBV7-3,TRBJ2-3,TRBD2,14,CASAAVAGGDTQYF
TRBV29-1,TRBJ1-1,-,13,CSVWDGGSRGAFF
TRBV25-1,TRBJ2-7,-,13,CASSELRGNEQYF
TRBV19,TRBJ1-6,-,15,CASRPEQGHNSPLHF